This T cell receptor beta chain was recovered during a study of T cells in Graves' hyperthyroidism and ophthalmopathy. Whole-study results and caveats: Clonotypes that were expanded in thyroid above 0.001 mostly appeared in blood too. Median prediction lead before ophthalmopathy onset was roughly 6 months with the model.

This clonotype came up a few times. Its antigen remains unidentified. After removal of 2 bases from V and 2 bases from J, the junction contained 4 bases not matched to a gene. CDR1 LNHNV and CDR2 YYDKDF come from the germline V gene (reference sequence). This CDR3 contains 17 residues. Researchers amplified the TCR beta CDR3 regions from RNA transcripts. HTBI primers were employed in a first-round RT-PCR of the TCR CDR3. Using its own MiXCR run on the multiplex PCR reads, TCRdb lists one record per CDR3 protein. The repertoire holds fewer than 500,000 distinct CDR3 sequences, with roughly 14% as singletons. Under 3 months was the duration of disease in ophthalmopathy patients, who also had a Clinical Activity Score of at least 3 and a NOSPECS grade of at least 4.

This clonotype originated in a man aged 18 to 29 with Graves' ophthalmopathy. The sequenced material came from blood. The rearrangement joins TRBV15 to TRBJ2-2; 11 bases fit TRBD1. The CDR3 coding sequence is TGTGCCACCAGCAGACCGGACAGGGGGCCCAACACCGGGGAGCTGTTTTTT. This gives the protein CATSRPDRGPNTGELFF.